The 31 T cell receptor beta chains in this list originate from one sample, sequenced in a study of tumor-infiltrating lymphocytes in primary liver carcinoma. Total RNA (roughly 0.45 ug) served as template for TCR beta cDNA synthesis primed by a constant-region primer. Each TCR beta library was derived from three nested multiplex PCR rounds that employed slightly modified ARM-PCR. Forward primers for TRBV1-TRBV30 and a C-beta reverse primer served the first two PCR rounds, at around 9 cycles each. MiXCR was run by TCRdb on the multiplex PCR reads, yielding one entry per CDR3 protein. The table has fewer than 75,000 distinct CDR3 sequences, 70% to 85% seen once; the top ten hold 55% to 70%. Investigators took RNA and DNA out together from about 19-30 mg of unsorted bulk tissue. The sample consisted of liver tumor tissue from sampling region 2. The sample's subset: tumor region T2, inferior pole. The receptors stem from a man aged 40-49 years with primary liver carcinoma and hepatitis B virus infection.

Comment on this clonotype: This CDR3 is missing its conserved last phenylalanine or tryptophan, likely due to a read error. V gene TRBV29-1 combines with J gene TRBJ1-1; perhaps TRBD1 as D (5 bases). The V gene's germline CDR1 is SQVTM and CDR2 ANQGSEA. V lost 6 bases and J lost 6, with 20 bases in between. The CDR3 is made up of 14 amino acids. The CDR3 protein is CSVEGTPSSPEAFC. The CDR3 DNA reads TGCAGCGTCGAGGGGACGCCGTCCTCGCCTGAAGCTTTCTGT.

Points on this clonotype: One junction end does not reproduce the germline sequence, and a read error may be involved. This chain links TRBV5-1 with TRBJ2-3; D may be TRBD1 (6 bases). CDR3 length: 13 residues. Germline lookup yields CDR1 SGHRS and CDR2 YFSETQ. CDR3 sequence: CASRCAGADTQYF. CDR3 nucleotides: TGCGCCAGCAGGTGCGCAGGGGCAGATACCCAGTATTTT.

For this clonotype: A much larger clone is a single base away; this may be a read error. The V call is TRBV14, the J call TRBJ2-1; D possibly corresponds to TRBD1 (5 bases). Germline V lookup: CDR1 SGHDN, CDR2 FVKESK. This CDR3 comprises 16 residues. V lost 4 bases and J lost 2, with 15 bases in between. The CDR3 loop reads CASSRLQGATYNEQFF. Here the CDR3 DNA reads TGTGCCAGCAGCCGTCTGCAGGGCGCCACCTACAATGAGCAGTTCTTC. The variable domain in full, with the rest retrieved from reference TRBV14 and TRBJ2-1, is EAGVTQFPSHSVIEKGQTVTLRCDPISGHDNLYWYRRVMGKEIKFLLHFVKESKQDESGMPNNRFLAERTGGTYSTLKVQPAELEDSGVYFCASSRLQGATYNEQFFGPGTRLTVL.

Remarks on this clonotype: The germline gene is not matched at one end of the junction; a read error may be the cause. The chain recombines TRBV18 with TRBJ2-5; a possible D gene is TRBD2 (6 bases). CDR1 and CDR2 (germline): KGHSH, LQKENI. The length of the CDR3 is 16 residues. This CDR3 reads CTSSLRTNGSEKTHYF. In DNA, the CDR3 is TGTACCAGCTCACTAAGGACTAACGGGAGTGAGAAGACCCATTACTTC.

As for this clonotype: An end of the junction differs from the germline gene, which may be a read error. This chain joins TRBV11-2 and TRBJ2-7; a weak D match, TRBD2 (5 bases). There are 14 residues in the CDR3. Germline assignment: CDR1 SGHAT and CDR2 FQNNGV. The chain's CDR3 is CASSFGLGGWEHYF. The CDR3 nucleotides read TGTGCCAGCAGCTTTGGTCTTGGTGGATGGGAGCACTACTTC.

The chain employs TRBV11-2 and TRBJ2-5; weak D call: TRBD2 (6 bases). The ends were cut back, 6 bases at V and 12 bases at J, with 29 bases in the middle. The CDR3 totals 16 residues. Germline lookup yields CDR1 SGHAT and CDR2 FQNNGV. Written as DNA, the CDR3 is TGTGCCAGCAGATCCCGGGACTCGGCCCACGAAGAAACCGAGTACTTC. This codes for CASRSRDSAHEETEYF. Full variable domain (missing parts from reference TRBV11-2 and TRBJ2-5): EAGVAQSPRYKIIEKRQSVAFWCNPISGHATLYWYQQILGQGPKLLIQFQNNGVVDDSQLPKDRFSAERLKGVDSTLKIQPAKLEDSAVYLCASRSRDSAHEETEYFGPGTRLLVL.

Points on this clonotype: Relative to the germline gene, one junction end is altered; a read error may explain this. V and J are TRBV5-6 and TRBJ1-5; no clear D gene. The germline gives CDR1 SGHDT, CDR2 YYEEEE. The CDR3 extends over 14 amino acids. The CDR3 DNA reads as TGTGCCAGCGGCTTCGGACGGAATAATCAGCCCCAGCATTTT. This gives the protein CASGFGRNNQPQHF.

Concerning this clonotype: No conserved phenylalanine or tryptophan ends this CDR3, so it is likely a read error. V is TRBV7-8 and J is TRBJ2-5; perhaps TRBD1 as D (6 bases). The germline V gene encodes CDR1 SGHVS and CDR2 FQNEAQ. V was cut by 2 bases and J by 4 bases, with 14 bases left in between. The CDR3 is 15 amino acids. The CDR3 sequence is CASSLNPQGVETQYS. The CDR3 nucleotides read TGTGCCAGCAGCTTAAACCCACAGGGAGTAGAGACCCAGTACTCC.

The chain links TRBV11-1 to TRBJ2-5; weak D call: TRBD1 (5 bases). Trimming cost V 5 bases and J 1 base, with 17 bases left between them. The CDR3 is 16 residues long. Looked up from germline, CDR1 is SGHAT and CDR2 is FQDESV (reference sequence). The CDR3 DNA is TGTGCCAGCAGCGAAGGACACACTGGCGGCCAAGAGACCCAGTACTTC. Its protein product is CASSEGHTGGQETQYF.

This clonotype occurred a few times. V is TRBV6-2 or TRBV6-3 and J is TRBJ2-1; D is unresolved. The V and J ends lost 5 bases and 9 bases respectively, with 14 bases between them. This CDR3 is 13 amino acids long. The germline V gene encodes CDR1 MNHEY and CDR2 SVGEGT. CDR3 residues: CASSTTSVGEQFF. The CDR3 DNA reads TGTGCCAGCAGTACCACCTCAGTAGGTGAGCAGTTCTTC.

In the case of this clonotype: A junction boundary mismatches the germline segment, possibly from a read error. The CDR3 spells CTSSFGQGSNQSQHF. CDR3 nucleotide sequence: TGTACCAGCAGCTTTGGGCAAGGAAGCAATCAGTCCCAGCATTTT. The chain carries TRBV12-3 or TRBV12-4 and TRBJ1-5; no firm D call. The CDR3 extends over 15 amino acids.

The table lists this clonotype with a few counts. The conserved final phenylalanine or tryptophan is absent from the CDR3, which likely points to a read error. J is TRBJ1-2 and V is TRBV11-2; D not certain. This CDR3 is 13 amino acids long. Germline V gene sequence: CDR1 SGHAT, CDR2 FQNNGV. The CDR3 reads CASSFVGIYDYTL. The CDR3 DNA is TGTGCCAGCAGCTTCGTAGGGATCTATGACTACACCTTA.

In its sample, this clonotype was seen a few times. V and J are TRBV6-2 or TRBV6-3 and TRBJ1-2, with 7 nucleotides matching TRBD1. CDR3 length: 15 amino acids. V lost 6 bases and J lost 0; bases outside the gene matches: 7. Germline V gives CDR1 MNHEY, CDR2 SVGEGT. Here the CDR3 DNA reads TGTGCCAGCAGCGTTACAGGGGCGCCTAACTATGGCTACACCTTC. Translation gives CASSVTGAPNYGYTF.

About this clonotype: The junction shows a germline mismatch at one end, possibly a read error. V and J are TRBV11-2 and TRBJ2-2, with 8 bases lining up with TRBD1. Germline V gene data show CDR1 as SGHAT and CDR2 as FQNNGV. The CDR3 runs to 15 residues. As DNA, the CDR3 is TGTACCAGCAGCTTCGCGGGATCGAACACAGGGGGGCTGTTTTTT. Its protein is CTSSFAGSNTGGLFF.

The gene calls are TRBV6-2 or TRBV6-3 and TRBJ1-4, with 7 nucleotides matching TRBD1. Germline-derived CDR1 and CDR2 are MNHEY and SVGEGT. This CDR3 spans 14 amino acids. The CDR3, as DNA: TGTGATGGCAGTTTACGACAGGGAAATGAAAAACTGTTTTTT. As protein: CDGSLRQGNEKLFF.

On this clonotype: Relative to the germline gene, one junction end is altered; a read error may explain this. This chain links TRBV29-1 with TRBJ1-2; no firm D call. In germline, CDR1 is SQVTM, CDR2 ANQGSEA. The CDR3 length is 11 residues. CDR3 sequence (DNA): TGCAGCATTGAAGCGGGAGATGGCTACACCTTC. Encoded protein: CSIEAGDGYTF.

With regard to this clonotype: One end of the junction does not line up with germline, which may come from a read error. CDR3 protein: CASSLSLAEPLYEQYF. The CDR3 region has the DNA TGCGCCAGCAGTCTATCCCTAGCGGAGCCACTTTACGAGCAATACTTC. J is TRBJ2-7 and V is TRBV4-1; the match to TRBD2 covers 7 bases. Germline V gene lookup returns CDR1 MGHRA and CDR2 YSYEKL. The CDR3 loop spans 16 amino acids.

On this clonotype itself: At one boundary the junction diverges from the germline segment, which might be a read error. In DNA form, the CDR3 reads TGTGCCAGCGGTTACTTAACAGGTCGGACAGATACGCAGTATTTT. Its protein product is CASGYLTGRTDTQYF. The rearrangement joins TRBV6-2 or TRBV6-3 to TRBJ2-3; the D gene is possibly TRBD1 (5 bases). The CDR3 consists of 15 residues. Germline-derived CDR1 and CDR2 are MNHEY and SVGEGT.

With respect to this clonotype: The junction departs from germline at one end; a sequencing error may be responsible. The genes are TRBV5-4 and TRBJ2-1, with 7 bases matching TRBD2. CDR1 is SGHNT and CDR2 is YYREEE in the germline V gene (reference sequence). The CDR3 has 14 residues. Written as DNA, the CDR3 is TGTGCCAGCAGCTGGGACTACAGACCCTACGAGCAATTCTTC. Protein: CASSWDYRPYEQFF.

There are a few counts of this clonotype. The CDR3 spells CASTLGTSTQTDTQYF. In DNA, the CDR3 is TGTGCCAGCACCCTCGGGACTAGCACACAAACAGATACGCAGTATTTT. This chain connects TRBV11-1 to TRBJ2-3, with TRBD2 matching 9 bases. The germline CDR1 and CDR2 sequences are SGHAT and FQDESV (reference sequence). The CDR3 is made up of 16 amino acids. Trimming cost V 7 bases and J 3 bases; bases outside gene matches: 11.

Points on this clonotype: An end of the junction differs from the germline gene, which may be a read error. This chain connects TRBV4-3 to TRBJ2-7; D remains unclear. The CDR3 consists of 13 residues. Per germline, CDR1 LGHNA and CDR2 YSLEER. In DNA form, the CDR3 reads TGCGCCAGCAGCCAAGATCTGCCCTATGAGCAGAACTTC. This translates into CASSQDLPYEQNF.

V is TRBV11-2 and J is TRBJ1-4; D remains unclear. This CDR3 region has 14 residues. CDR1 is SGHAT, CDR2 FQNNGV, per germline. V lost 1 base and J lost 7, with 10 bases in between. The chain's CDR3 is CASSLGSSLEKLFF. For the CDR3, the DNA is TGTGCCAGCAGCTTAGGAAGCAGCCTTGAAAAACTGTTTTTT.

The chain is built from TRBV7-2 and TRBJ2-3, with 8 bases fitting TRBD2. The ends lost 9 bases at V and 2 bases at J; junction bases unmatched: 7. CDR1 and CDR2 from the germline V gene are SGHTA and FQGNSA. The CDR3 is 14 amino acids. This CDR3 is CASAPGGPTDTQYF. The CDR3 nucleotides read TGTGCCAGTGCACCGGGAGGGCCCACAGATACGCAGTATTTT.

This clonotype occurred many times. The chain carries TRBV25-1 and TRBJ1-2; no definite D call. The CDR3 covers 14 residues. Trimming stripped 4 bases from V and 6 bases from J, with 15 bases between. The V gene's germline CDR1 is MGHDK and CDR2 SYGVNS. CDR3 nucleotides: TGTGCCAGCAGTGGTGGGGTAGGGTATCATGGCTACACCTTC. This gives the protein CASSGGVGYHGYTF.

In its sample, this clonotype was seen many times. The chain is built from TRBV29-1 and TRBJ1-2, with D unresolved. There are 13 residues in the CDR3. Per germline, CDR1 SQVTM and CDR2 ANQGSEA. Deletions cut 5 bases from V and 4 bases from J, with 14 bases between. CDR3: CSVKVNTPYGYTF. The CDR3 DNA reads TGCAGCGTTAAGGTGAACACGCCCTATGGCTACACCTTC.

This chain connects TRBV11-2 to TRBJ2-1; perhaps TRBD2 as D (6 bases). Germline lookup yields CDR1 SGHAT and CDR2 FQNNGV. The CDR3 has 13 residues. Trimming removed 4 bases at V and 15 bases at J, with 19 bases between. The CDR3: CASSSSGTQKRFF. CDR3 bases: TGTGCCAGCAGCTCCTCCGGGACTCAAAAGCGGTTCTTC.

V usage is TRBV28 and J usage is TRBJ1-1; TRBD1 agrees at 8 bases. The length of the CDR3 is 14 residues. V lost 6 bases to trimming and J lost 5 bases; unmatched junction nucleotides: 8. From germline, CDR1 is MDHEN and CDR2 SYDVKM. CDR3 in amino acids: CASRKGQGRTEAFF. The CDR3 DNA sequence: TGTGCCAGCAGGAAAGGACAGGGAAGGACTGAAGCTTTCTTT.

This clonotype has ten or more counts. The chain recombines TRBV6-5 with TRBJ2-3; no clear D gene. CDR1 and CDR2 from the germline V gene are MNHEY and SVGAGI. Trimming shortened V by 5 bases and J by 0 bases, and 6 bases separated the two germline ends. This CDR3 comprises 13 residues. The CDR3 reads CASSLQSTDTQYF. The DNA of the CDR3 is TGTGCCAGCAGTCTCCAGAGCACAGATACGCAGTATTTT.

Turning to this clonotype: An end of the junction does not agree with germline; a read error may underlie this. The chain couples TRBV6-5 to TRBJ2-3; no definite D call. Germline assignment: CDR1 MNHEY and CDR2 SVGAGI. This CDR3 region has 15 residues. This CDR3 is CASSYTGPLGDTQYF. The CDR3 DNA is TGTGCTAGCAGTTACACCGGGCCCCTCGGGGATACGCAGTATTTT.

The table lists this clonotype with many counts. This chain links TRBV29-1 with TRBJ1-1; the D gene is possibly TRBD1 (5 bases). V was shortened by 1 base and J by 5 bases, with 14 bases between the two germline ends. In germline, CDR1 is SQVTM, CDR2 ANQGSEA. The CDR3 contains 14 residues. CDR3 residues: CSVEVGQAATEAFF. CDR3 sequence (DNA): TGCAGCGTTGAAGTCGGACAAGCGGCGACTGAAGCTTTCTTT. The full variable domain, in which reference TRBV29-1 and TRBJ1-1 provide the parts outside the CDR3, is SAVISQKPSRDICQRGTSLTIQCQVDSQVTMMFWYRQQPGQSLTLIATANQGSEATYESGFVIDKFPISRPNLTFSTLTVSNMSPEDSSIYLCSVEVGQAATEAFFGQGTRLTVV.

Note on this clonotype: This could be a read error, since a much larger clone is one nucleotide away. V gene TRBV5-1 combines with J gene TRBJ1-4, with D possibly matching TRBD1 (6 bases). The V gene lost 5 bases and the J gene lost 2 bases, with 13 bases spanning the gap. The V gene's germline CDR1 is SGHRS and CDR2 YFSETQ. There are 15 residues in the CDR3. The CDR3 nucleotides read TGCGCCAGCAGAGCACAAAGGGGGACTAATGAAAAACTGTTTTTT. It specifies CASRAQRGTNEKLFF.